This T cell receptor (beta chain) was sequenced for a study of shared clonotypes between healthy human individuals (dated by TCRdb to about 2020). Context from the whole study: A few men and a couple of women, aged 18 to 49 years, made up the cohort. For each donor, CD4 naive and CD4 memory were each run on three plates, CD8 naive on two plates, and CD8 memory on one plate. To estimate repertoire size and how much clonotype sharing occurs between individuals, the study deeply sequenced the blood TCR repertoires of 4 to 6 healthy adults. Different laboratories and diverse techniques were used to prepare libraries and sequence TCR repertoires, to increase sequencing depth and limit assay-specific biases. Between about 0.85 and 8.9 billion PBMCs per donor were obtained by leukapheresis.

The paper as a whole reports these results and caveats: Sampling was restricted to blood, and TCR repertoires in tissues likely differ from the TCR repertoires found in blood. Rarefaction of sorted-subset datasets indicated incomplete sequencing despite the large sequencing depth. Pairwise subsampling led to the expectation that sequencing depth would affect the degree of clonotype sharing among donors. Approximately 4.8% of naive CD4, 3.5% of naive CD8, around 2.3% of memory CD4, and about 0.4% of memory CD8 clonotypes were shared across several donors. Larger estimated clonotype richness was generally found for naive subsets than for memory subsets. The small number of donors limited the genetic and exposure-history diversity represented. Clonotypes shared by all four sorted-subset donors showed higher generation probabilities than non-shared clonotypes.

The germline V gene yields KGHSH for CDR1 and LQKENI for CDR2. The trim is 2 bases for V and 5 bases for J, with a gap of 10 bases between the germline ends. The CDR3, cysteine through phenylalanine, is 14 amino acids long. Just CDR3 DNA is preserved here, 42 bases in frame from base 1. For the CD8 naive samples, CD45RO-negative cells were positively selected for CCR7, yielding a CD45RA+CCR7+ population from which TemRA cells were excluded. The donors were healthy, HIV-negative adults with no recently reported acute infections or vaccinations. Every donor was a Caucasian adult living in Nashville, Tennessee, USA. Blood was obtained by leukapheresis, after which PBMCs were separated by Ficoll-Histopaque density gradient centrifugation and cryopreserved in liquid nitrogen vapor phase. Purity and quantity of every magnetically sorted T cell population were checked by analytical flow cytometry. Genomic DNA was isolated from each sorted fraction and quantified by UV absorbance on a Nanodrop 2000c.

TCR CDR3 regions were amplified from genomic DNA by multiplex PCR using the deep immunoSEQ assay. For each cell subset, the extracted genomic DNA was distributed evenly across all wells of several immunoSEQ 96-well plates, and each plate served as one replicate. For sorted subsets, approximately 190 ng of genomic DNA, equivalent to around 29,000 T cell genomes, went into each replicate PCR. Purified libraries were quantified with a Qubit 3.0 fluorometer, sized on a Bioanalyzer 2100, and re-quantified with the KAPA Library Quantification kit. Every immunoSEQ 96-well plate was sequenced on a dedicated single-read 150-cycle Illumina NextSeq 550 flow cell. The authors processed their data as follows. Because only junctional sequences without quality scores were contained in the immunoSEQ output, filtering matching that applied to full-length reads could not be performed. Sequences were annotated with PyIR, a Python wrapper for IgBLAST v1.9, and V/J genes and CDR3 were assigned using IMGT germline references. Reads were removed for weak V/J assignments (E-value above 1e-6), missing CDR3, stop codons, out-of-frame junctions, or ambiguous translated residues. A V3J clonotype was defined by an identical inferred V gene, J gene, and CDR3 amino acid sequence. Percentage overlap between repertoires was calculated by dividing the number of shared unique clonotypes by the size of the smaller repertoire. Richness of each repertoire was evaluated using RTK rarefaction, the Chao1 estimator, and Recon v2.1 estimates of unobserved clonotypes. For all TCRbeta clonotypes obtained by the gDNA method from a few donors, generation probabilities were computed with OLGA. The source is immuneACCESS, and TCRdb retained only in-frame sequences with V and J called. Part of the clones is not carried over; for the studies checked, unresolved V genes explain less than half of this, and the remainder is unexplained. The DNA was the basis for D and trimming; V, J and clone size are from that table. A total of fewer than 800,000 clones appear in this sample, 92% of them only once. The ten largest clones add up to approximately 22% of the sample.

On this clone: Its cognate antigen has yet to be identified. No base qualities exist here, and no much larger clone lies one base off it.

The chain is made from TRBV18 and TRBJ2-1; 5 matching bases give a weak D call of TRBD2. The receptor was isolated from a man aged 30-40 years in good health. Sequenced material: naive CD8+ T cells sorted from blood. This specimen's cell subset or site label, per the study, means: CD45RA+CCR7+. The sequenced DNA is TGTGCCAGCTCACCAATGAGCGGTGACAATGAGCAGTTCTTC. Its protein product is CASSPMSGDNEQFF.